Shown below are 6 T cell receptor beta chains from a single sample sequenced in a study of blood T cells in healthy people across ages. For the second PCR, which ran for about 7 to 12 cycles, a sample-barcoded 5' primer and a J-beta primer mix were used. TCRdb recomputed calls from the 5' RACE reads with MiXCR, one row per CDR3 protein. The repertoire holds approximately 900,000 distinct CDR3 sequences, with about 48% as singletons. Sequencing used blood. The origin of the receptors is a man under 40 in good health.

The chain employs TRBV5-4 and TRBJ2-4; D gene ambiguous. With 4 bases removed from V and 13 bases from J, the gap between germline ends came to 18 bases. The CDR3 is made up of 13 amino acids. Germline values: CDR1 SGHNT, CDR2 YYREEE (reference sequence). CDR3 nucleotide sequence: TGTGCCAGCAGCACTCAAGGGCAAGGTCCCCAGTACTTC. Its translation: CASSTQGQGPQYF. The full variable domain, in which reference TRBV5-4 and TRBJ2-4 provide the parts outside the CDR3, is ETGVTQSPTHLIKTRGQQVTLRCSSQSGHNTVSWYQQALGQGPQFIFQYYREEENGRGNFPPRFSGLQFPNYSSELNVNALELDDSALYLCASSTQGQGPQYFGAGTRLSVL.

This clonotype was detected only a few times. The chain recombines TRBV29-1 with TRBJ2-7; D is uncertain. V was shortened by 4 bases and J by 2 bases, with 6 bases between the two germline ends. There are 11 residues in the CDR3. Germline V CDR1 and CDR2: SQVTM, ANQGSEA. CDR3 in amino acids: CSVAATYEQYF. Written as DNA, the CDR3 is TGCAGCGTTGCGGCCACCTACGAGCAGTACTTC.

The chain has TRBV18 and TRBJ2-4, with 9 nucleotides matching TRBD1. The germline CDR1 and CDR2 sequences are KGHSH and LQKENI. V trimming: 5 bases; J trimming: 16 bases; junction bases outside the gene matches: 18. The CDR3 runs 15 residues. This CDR3 reads CASSSGTGPTYEQYF. The CDR3 DNA sequence: TGTGCCAGCTCATCGGGGACAGGGCCAACTTACGAGCAATACTTC.

This clonotype has only a few counts. The rearrangement joins TRBV27 to TRBJ1-1, with TRBD1 matching over 10 bases. CDR1 is MNHEY and CDR2 is SMNVEV in the germline V gene (reference sequence). V gave up 6 bases and J gave up 6 bases; unmatched junction bases: 13. This CDR3 is built from 16 residues. The CDR3 region is CASRPNRDRGWAEAFF. The CDR3 coding sequence is TGTGCCAGCAGACCAAACCGGGACAGGGGTTGGGCTGAAGCTTTCTTT.

The chain links TRBV5-1 to TRBJ1-2; 7 nucleotides line up with TRBD1. The CDR3 consists of 15 residues. CDR1 SGHRS and CDR2 YFSETQ come from the germline V gene. V gave up 4 bases and J gave up 6 bases; unmatched junction bases: 12. The chain's CDR3 is CASSAGQRRGDGYTF. The CDR3 nucleotides read TGCGCCAGCAGCGCGGGACAGCGACGTGGAGATGGCTACACCTTC. Using reference TRBV5-1 and TRBJ1-2 for the parts outside the CDR3, the full variable domain is KAGVTQTPRYLIKTRGQQVTLSCSPISGHRSVSWYQQTPGQGLQFLFEYFSETQRNKGNFPGRFSGRQFSNSRSEMNVSTLELGDSALYLCASSAGQRRGDGYTFGSGTRLTVV.

Concerning this clonotype itself: Compared with germline, one end of the junction differs, possibly owing to a read error. DNA of the CDR3: TGCGCCAGCAGTTTGGACAGCGTTAATGAAAAACTGTTTTTT. Its protein is CASSLDSVNEKLFF. The J gene is TRBJ1-4, the V gene TRBV5-1, with D possibly TRBD1 on 6 matching bases. Germline CDR1 is SGHRS and CDR2 is YFSETQ. The length of the CDR3 is 14 residues.